The source of this TCR beta chain is a study of beta chain features in type 1 diabetes. This clone was observed a few times. Of the isolated RNA, all was reverse transcribed, and so the sequenced material was expressed TCRB transcripts. Only in-frame clones appear in the TCRdb table, and some are missing; sequencing was by immunoSEQ multiplex PCR. Of about 360,000 clones in the sample, around an eighth are singletons; the top ten hold 0.015% to 0.02%. This TCR came from a man between 18 and 35 years old in good health. Material for sequencing was naive CD4+ T cells from blood.

The CDR3 DNA reads as TGCGCCAGCAGCTTGGCGGAGAAAGGGAGTGAGCAGTTCTTC. Translating gives CASSLAEKGSEQFF. V usage is TRBV5-1 and J usage is TRBJ2-1; D may be TRBD2 (5 bases). The CDR3 covers 14 residues. V lost 0 bases and J 9 bases, leaving 13 bases between the germline ends. The V gene's germline CDR1 is SGHRS and CDR2 YFSETQ.